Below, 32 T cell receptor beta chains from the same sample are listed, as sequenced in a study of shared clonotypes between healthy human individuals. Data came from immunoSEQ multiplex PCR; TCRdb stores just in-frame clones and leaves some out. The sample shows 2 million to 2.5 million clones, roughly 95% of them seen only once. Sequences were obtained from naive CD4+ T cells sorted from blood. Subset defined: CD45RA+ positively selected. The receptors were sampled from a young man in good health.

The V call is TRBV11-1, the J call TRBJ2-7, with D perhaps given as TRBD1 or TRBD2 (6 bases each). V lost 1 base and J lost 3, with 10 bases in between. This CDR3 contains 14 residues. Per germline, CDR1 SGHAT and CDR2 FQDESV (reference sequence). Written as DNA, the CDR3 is TGTGCCAGCAGCTTAGGCGGGACAATCTACGAGCAGTACTTC. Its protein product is CASSLGGTIYEQYF.

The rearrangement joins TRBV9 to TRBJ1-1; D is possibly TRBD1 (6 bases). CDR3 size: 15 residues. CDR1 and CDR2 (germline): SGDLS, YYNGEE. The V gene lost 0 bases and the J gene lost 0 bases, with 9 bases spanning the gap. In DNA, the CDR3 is TGTGCCAGCAGCGTAGAGACAGGATTGAACACTGAAGCTTTCTTT. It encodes CASSVETGLNTEAFF. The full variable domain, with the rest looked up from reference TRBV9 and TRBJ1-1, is DSGVTQTPKHLITATGQRVTLRCSPRSGDLSVYWYQQSLDQGLQFLIQYYNGEERAKGNILERFSAQQFPDLHSELNLSSLELGDSALYFCASSVETGLNTEAFFGQGTRLTVV.

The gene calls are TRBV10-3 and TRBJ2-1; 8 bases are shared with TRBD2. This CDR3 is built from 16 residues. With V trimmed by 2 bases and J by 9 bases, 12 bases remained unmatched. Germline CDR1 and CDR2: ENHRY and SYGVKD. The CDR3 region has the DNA TGTGCCATCAGTGAGACGACCGGGACTAGTTTCAGTGAGCAGTTCTTC. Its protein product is CAISETTGTSFSEQFF.

CDR3 sequence (DNA): TGTGCCGGAGAGGGACAGGGGATTTACGAGCAGTACTTC. This translates into CAGEGQGIYEQYF. The chain is built from TRBV27 and TRBJ2-7; TRBD1 aligns across 10 bases. CDR1 is MNHEY and CDR2 is SMNVEV in the germline V gene (reference sequence). Unmatched junction bases numbered 8, after V lost 11 bases and J lost 4 bases. This CDR3 is built from 13 residues.

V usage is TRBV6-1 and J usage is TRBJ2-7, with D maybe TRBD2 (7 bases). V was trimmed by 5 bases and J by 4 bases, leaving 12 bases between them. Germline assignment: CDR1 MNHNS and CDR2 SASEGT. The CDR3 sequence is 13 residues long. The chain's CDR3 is CASSTQGGYEQYF. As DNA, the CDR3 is TGTGCCAGCAGTACACAGGGAGGGTACGAGCAGTACTTC.

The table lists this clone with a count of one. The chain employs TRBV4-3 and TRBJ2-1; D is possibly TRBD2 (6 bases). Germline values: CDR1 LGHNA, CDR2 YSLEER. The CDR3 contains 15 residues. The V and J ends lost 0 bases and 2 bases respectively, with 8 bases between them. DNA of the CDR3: TGCGCCAGCAGCCAAGAGGGGGGAGCCTACAATGAGCAGTTCTTC. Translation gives CASSQEGGAYNEQFF.

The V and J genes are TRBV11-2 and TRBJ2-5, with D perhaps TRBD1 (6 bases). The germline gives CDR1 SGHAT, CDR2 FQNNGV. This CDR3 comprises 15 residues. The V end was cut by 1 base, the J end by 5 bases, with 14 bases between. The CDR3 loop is CASSLVGRGRETQYF. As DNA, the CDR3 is TGTGCCAGCAGCTTAGTCGGCAGGGGAAGGGAGACCCAGTACTTC.

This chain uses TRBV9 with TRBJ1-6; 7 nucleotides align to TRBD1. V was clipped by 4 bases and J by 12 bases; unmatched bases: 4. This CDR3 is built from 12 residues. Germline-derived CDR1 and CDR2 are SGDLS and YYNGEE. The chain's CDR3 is CASSLDREPLHF. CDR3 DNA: TGTGCCAGCAGCCTTGACAGGGAACCCCTCCACTTT.

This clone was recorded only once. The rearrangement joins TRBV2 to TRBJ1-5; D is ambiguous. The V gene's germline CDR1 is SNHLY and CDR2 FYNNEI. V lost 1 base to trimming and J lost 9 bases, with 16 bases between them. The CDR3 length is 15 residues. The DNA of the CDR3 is TGTGCCAGCAGTGAAGTCGCAAATGGAGGCGGGCCCCAGCATTTT. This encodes CASSEVANGGGPQHF. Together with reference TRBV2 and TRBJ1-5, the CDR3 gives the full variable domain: EPEVTQTPSHQVTQMGQEVILRCVPISNHLYFYWYRQILGQKVEFLVSFYNNEISEKSEIFDDQFSVERPDGSNFTLKIRSTKLEDSAMYFCASSEVANGGGPQHFGDGTRLSIL.

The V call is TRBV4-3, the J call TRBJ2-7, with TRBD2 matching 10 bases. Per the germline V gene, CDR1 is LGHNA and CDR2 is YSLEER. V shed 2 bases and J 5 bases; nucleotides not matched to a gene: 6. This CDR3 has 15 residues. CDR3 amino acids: CASSQRPSGSHEQYF. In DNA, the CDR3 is TGCGCCAGCAGCCAAAGACCTAGCGGGAGCCACGAGCAGTACTTC.

The CDR3, as DNA: TGCAGCGTCCAAGGGGAGGGCTCTGGGGCCAACGTCCTGACTTTC. Protein: CSVQGEGSGANVLTF. The chain links TRBV29-1 to TRBJ2-6; 7 bases fit TRBD2. The trim removed 6 bases at V and 0 bases at J, leaving 5 bases unmatched. Germline-derived CDR1 and CDR2 are SQVTM and ANQGSEA. The CDR3 contains 15 residues.

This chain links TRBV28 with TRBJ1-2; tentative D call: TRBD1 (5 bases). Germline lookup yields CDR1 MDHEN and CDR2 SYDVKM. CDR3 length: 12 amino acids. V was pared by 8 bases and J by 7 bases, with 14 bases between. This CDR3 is CASLGVNGGYTF. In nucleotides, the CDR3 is TGTGCCAGCCTGGGGGTGAATGGTGGCTACACCTTC.

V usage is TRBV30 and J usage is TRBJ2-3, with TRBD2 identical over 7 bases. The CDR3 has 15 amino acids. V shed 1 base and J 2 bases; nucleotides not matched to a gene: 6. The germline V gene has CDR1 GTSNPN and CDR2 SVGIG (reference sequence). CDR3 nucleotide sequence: TGTGCCTGGAGTGGACTAGCATTGGTCACAGATACGCAGTATTTT. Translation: CAWSGLALVTDTQYF.

As DNA, the CDR3 is TGTGCCAGCAGCCCCAGCGCGGGGGCGGGAGCAAACACCGGGGAGCTGTTTTTT. Translating gives CASSPSAGAGANTGELFF. The chain employs TRBV7-2 and TRBJ2-2, with D perhaps TRBD2 (7 bases). CDR1 is SGHTA, CDR2 FQGNSA, per germline. This CDR3 contains 18 residues. Trimming took off 5 bases at V and 2 bases at J, with 21 bases between the two ends.

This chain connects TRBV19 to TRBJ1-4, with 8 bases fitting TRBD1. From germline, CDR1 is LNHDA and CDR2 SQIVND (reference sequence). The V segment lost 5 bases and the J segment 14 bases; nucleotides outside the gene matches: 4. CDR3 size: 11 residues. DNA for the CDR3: TGTGCCAGTAGTCCCGGACAGGGCCTGTTTTTT. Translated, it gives CASSPGQGLFF.

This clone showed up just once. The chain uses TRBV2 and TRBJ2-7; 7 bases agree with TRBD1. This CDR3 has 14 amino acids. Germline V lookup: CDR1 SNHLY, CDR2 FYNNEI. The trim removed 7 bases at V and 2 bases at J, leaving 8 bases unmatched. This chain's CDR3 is CASIRGGTAYEQYF. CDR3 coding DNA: TGTGCCAGCATTCGAGGGGGCACAGCCTACGAGCAGTACTTC.

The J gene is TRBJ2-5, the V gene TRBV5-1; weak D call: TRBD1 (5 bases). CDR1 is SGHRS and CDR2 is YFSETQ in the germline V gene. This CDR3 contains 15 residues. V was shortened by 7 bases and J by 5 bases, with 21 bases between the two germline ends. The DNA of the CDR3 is TGCGCCAGCGCCTACCTTCCAGGGTCCGAGGAGACCCAGTACTTC. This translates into CASAYLPGSEETQYF.

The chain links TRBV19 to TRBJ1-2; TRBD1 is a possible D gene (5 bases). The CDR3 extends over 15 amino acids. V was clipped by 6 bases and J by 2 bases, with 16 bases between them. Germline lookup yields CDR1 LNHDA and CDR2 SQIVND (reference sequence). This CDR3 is CASSGDQGPNYGYTF. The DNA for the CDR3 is TGTGCCAGTAGCGGGGATCAGGGACCCAACTATGGCTACACCTTC.

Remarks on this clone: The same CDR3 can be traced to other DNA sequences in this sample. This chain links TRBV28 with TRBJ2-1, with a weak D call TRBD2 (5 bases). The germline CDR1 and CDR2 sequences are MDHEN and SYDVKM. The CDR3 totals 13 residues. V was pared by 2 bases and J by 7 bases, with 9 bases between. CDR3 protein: CASSLAGGNEQFF. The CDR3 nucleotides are TGTGCCAGCAGTTTAGCAGGCGGGAATGAGCAGTTCTTC.

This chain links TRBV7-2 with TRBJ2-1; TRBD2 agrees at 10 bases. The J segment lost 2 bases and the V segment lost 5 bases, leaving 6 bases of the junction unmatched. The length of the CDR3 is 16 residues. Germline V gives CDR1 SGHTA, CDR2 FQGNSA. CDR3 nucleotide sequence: TGTGCCAGCAGCCCCCGGACTAGCGGAACCTACAATGAGCAGTTCTTC. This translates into CASSPRTSGTYNEQFF.

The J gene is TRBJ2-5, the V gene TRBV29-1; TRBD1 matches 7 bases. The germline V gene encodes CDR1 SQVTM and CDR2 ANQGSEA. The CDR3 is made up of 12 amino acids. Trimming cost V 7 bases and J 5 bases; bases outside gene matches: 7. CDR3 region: CSGNRGKETQYF. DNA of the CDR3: TGCAGCGGAAACAGGGGAAAGGAGACCCAGTACTTC.

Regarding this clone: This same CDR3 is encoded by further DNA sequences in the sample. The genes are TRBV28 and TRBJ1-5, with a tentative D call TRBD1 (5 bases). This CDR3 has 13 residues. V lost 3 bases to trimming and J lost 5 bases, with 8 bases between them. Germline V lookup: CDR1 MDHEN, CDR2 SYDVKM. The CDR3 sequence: CASSFWGDQPQHF. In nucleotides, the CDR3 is TGTGCCAGCAGTTTCTGGGGGGATCAGCCCCAGCATTTT.

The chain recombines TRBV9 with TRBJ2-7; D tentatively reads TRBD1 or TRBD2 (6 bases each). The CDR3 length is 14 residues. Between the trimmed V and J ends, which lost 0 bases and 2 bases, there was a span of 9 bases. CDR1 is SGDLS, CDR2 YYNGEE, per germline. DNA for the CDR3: TGTGCCAGCAGCGTAGCGGGGGACACCTACGAGCAGTACTTC. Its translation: CASSVAGDTYEQYF.

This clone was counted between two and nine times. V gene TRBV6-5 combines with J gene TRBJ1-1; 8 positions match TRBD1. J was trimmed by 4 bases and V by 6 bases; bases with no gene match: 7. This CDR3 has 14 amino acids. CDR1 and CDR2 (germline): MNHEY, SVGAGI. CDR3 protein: CASSTTGASTEAFF. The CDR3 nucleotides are TGTGCCAGCAGCACGACAGGGGCGAGCACTGAAGCTTTCTTT.

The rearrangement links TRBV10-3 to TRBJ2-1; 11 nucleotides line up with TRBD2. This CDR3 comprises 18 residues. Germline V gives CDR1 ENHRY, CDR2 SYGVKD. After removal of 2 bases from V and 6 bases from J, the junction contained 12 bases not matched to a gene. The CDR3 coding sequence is TGTGCCATCAGTGAGAGGGGCACTAGCGGGAGTCTGGGCAATGAGCAGTTCTTC. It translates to CAISERGTSGSLGNEQFF.

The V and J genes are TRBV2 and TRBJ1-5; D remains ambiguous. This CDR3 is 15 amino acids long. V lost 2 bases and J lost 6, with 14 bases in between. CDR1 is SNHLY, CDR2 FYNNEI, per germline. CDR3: CASSELIGPSQPQHF. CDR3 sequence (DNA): TGTGCCAGCAGTGAATTAATAGGACCCAGTCAGCCCCAGCATTTT.

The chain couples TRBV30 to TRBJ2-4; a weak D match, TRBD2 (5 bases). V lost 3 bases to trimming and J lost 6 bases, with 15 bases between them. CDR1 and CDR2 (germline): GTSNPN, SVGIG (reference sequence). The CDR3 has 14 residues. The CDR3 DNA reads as TGTGCCTGGAGCCCCGCGGGCTGGGGAAACATTCAGTACTTC. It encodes CAWSPAGWGNIQYF.

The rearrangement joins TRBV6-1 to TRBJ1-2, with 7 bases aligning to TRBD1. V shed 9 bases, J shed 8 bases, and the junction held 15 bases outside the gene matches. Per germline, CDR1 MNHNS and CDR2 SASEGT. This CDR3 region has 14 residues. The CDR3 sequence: CASTTSDRVGGYTF. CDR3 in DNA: TGTGCCAGTACTACCTCCGACAGGGTAGGGGGCTACACCTTC.

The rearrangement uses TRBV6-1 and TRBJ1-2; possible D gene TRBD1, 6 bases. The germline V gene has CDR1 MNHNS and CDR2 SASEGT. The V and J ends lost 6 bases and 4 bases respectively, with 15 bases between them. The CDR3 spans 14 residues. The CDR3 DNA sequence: TGTGCCAGCAGCCGTTGGACAGCACTCTATGGCTACACCTTC. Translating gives CASSRWTALYGYTF.

DNA for the CDR3: TGTGCCAGCTCACCACTACAAGGGGCTCAAGGAAACACCATATATTTT. Protein sequence: CASSPLQGAQGNTIYF. V usage is TRBV18 and J usage is TRBJ1-3; the D gene is possibly TRBD1 (5 bases). Per the germline V gene, CDR1 is KGHSH and CDR2 is LQKENI. Trimming cost V 1 base and J 4 bases, with 14 bases left between them. CDR3 length equals 16 residues.

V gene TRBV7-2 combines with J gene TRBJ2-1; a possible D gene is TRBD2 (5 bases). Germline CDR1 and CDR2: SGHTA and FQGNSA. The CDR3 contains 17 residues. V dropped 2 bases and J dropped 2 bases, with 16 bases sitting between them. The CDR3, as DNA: TGTGCCAGCAGCTTATATCGTGGGAGCCCCGCCTACAATGAGCAGTTCTTC. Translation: CASSLYRGSPAYNEQFF.

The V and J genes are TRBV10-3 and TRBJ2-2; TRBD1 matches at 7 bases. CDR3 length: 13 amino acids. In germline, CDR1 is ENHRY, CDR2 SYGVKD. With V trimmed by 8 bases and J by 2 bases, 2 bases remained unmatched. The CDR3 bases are TGTGCCATCTACAGGGGAAACACCGGGGAGCTGTTTTTT. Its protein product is CAIYRGNTGELFF.